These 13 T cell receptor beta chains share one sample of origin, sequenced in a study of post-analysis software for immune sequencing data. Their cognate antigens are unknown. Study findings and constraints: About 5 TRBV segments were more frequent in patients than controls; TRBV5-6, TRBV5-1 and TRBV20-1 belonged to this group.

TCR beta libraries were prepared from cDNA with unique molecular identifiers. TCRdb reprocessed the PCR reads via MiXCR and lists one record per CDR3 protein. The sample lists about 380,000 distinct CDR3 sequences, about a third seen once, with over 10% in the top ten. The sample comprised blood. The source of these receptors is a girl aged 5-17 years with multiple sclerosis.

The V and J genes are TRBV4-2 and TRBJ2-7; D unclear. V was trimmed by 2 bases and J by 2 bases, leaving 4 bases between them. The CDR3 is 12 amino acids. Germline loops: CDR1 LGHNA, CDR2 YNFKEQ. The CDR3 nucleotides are TGTGCCAGCAGCCAAATCCCCTACGAGCAGTACTTC. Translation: CASSQIPYEQYF.

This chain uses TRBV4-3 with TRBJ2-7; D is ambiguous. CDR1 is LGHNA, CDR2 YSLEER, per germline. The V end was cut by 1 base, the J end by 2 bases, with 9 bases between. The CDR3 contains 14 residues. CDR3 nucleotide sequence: TGCGCCAGCAGCCAAGGGGTGGAGACCTACGAGCAGTACTTC. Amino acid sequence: CASSQGVETYEQYF.

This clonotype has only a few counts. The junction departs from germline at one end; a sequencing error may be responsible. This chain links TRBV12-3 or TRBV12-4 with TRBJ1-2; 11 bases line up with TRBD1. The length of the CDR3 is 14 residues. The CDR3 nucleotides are TGTGCCAACAGTCCTCGGGGACAGGGGGATGGCTACACCTTC. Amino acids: CANSPRGQGDGYTF.

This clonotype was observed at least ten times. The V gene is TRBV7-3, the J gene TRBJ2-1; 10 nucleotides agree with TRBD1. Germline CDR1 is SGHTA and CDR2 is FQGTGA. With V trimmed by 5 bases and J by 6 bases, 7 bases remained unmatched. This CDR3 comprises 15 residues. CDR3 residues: CASSRRGQGLNEQFF. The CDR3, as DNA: TGTGCCAGCAGCCGTCGGGGACAGGGGCTCAATGAGCAGTTCTTC.

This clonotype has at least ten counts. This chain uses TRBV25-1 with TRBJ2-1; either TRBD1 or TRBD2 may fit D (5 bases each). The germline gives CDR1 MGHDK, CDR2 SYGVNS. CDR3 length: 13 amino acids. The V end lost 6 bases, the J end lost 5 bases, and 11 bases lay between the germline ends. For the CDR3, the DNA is TGTGCCAGCAGCGTTACGGGGCACAATGAGCAGTTCTTC. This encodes CASSVTGHNEQFF.

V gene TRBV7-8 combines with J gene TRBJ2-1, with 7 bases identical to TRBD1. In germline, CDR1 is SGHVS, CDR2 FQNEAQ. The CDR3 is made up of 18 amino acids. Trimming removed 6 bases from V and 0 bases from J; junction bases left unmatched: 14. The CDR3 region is CASRPGQEIGISYNEQFF. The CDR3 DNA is TGTGCCAGCAGACCCGGACAGGAAATCGGAATCTCCTACAATGAGCAGTTCTTC. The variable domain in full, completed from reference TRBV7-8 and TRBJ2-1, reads GAGVSQSPRYKVAKRGQDVALRCDPISGHVSLFWYQQALGQGPEFLTYFQNEAQLDKSGLPSDRFFAERPEGSVSTLKIQRTQQEDSAVYLCASRPGQEIGISYNEQFFGPGTRLTVL.

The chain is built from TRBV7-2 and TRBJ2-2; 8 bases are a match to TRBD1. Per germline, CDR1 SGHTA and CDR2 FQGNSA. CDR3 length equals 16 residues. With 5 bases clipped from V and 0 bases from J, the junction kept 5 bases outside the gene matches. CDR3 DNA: TGTGCCAGCAGCCCGTACAGGGGGGCGAACACCGGGGAGCTGTTTTTT. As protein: CASSPYRGANTGELFF. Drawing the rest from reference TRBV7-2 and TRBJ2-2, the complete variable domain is GAGVSQSPSNKVTEKGKDVELRCDPISGHTALYWYRQSLGQGLEFLIYFQGNSAPDKSGLPSDRFSAERTGGSVSTLTIQRTQQEDSAVYLCASSPYRGANTGELFFGEGSRLTVL.

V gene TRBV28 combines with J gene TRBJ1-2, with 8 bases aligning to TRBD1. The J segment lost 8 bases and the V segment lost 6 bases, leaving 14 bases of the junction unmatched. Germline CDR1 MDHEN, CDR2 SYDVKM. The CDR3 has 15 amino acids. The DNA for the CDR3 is TGTGCCAGCAGGGGGTCGGGACAGGCTTTCGAAGGCTACACCTTC. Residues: CASRGSGQAFEGYTF.

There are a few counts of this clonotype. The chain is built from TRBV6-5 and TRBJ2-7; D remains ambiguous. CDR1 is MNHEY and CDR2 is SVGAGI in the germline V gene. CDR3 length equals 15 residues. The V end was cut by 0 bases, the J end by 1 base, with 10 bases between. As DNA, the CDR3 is TGTGCCAGCAGTTACTCGATGCGCACATCCTACGAGCAGTACTTC. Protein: CASSYSMRTSYEQYF.

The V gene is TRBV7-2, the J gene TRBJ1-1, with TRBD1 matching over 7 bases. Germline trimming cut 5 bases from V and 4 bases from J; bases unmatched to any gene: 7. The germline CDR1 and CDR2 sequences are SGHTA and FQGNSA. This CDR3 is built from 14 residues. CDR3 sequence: CASSTTSGGTEAFF. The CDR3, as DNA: TGTGCCAGCAGCACAACGTCAGGGGGCACTGAAGCTTTCTTT.

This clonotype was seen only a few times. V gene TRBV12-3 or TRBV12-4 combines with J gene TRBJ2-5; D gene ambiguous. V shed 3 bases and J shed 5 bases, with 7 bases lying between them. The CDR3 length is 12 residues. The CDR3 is CASSFSVETQYF. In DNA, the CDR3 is TGTGCCAGCAGTTTTAGTGTGGAGACCCAGTACTTC.

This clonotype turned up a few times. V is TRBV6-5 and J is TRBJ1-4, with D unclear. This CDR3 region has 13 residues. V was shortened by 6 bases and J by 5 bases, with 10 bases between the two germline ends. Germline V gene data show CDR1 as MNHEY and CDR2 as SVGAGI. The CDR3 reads CASRDPPNEKLFF. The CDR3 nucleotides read TGTGCCAGCAGGGACCCTCCGAATGAAAAACTGTTTTTT.

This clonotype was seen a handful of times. The CDR3 DNA reads TGTGCCAGCAGTGAAGTTCGGGACAGGGGGCAATGGTACTTC. It codes for CASSEVRDRGQWYF. The chain is built from TRBV6-1 and TRBJ2-7; 12 bases map to TRBD1. Trimming took 1 base from V and 12 from J; bases not matched to a gene: 7. The CDR3 extends over 14 amino acids. The germline V gene encodes CDR1 MNHNS and CDR2 SASEGT.